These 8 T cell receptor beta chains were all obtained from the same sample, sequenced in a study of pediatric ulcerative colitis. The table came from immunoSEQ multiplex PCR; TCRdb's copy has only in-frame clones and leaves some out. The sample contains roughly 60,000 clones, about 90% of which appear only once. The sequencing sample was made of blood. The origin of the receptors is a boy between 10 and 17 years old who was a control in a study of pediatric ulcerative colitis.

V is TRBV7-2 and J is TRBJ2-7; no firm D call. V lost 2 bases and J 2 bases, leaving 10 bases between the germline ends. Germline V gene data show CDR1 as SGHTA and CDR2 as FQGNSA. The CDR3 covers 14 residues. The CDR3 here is CASSLNAGPYEQYF. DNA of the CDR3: TGTGCCAGCAGCTTAAATGCAGGACCCTACGAGCAGTACTTC.

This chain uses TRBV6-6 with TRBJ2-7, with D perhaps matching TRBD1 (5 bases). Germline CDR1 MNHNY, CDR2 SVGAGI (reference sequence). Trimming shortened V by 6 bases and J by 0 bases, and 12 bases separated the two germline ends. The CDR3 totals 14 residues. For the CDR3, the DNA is TGTGCCAGCAGCCTGGACACCAGCTCCTACGAGCAGTACTTC. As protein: CASSLDTSSYEQYF.

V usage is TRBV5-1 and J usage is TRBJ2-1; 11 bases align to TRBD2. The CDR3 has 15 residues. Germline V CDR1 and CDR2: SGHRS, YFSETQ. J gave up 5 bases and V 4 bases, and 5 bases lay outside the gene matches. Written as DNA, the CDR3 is TGCGCCAGCAGCCTAGCGGGAGGCCACGACAATGAGCAGTTCTTC. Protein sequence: CASSLAGGHDNEQFF.

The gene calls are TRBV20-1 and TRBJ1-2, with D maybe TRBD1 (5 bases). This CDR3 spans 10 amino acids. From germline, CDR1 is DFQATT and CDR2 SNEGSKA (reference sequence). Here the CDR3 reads CRPGGDGYTF. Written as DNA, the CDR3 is TGCAGACCGGGGGGGGATGGCTACACCTTC.

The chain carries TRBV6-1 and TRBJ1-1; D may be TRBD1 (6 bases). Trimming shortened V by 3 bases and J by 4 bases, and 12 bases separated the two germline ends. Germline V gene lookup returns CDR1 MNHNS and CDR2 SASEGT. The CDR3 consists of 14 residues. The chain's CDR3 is CASSDYATGTEAFF. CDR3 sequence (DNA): TGTGCCAGCAGTGACTACGCGACAGGCACTGAAGCTTTCTTT.

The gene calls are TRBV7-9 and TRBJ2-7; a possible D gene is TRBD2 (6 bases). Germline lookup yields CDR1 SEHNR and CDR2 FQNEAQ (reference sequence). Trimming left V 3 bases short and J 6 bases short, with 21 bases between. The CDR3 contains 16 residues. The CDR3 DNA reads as TGTGCCAGCAGCTTTGAAGCGGGCAAATCGGTGGTCGAGCAGTACTTC. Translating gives CASSFEAGKSVVEQYF. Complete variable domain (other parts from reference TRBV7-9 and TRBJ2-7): DTGVSQNPRHKITKRGQNVTFRCDPISEHNRLYWYRQTLGQGPEFLTYFQNEAQLEKSRLLSDRFSAERPKGSFSTLEIQRTEQGDSAMYLCASSFEAGKSVVEQYFGPGTRLTVT.

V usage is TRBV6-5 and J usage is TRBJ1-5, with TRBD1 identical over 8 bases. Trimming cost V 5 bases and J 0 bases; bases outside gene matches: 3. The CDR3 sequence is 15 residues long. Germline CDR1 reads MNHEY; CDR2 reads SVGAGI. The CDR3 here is CASSRTGNSNQPQHF. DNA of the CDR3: TGTGCCAGCAGTAGGACAGGGAATAGCAATCAGCCCCAGCATTTT.

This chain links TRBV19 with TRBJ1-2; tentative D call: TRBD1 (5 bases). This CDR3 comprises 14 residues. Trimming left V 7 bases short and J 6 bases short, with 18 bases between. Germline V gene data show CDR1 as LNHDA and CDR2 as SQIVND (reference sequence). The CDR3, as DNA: TGTGCCAGTACCCTTCAAAATAGGACACATGGCTACACCTTC. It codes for CASTLQNRTHGYTF. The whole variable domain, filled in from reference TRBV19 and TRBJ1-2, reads DGGITQSPKYLFRKEGQNVTLSCEQNLNHDAMYWYRQDPGQGLRLIYYSQIVNDFQKGDIAEGYSVSREKKESFPLTVTSAQKNPTAFYLCASTLQNRTHGYTFGSGTRLTVV.